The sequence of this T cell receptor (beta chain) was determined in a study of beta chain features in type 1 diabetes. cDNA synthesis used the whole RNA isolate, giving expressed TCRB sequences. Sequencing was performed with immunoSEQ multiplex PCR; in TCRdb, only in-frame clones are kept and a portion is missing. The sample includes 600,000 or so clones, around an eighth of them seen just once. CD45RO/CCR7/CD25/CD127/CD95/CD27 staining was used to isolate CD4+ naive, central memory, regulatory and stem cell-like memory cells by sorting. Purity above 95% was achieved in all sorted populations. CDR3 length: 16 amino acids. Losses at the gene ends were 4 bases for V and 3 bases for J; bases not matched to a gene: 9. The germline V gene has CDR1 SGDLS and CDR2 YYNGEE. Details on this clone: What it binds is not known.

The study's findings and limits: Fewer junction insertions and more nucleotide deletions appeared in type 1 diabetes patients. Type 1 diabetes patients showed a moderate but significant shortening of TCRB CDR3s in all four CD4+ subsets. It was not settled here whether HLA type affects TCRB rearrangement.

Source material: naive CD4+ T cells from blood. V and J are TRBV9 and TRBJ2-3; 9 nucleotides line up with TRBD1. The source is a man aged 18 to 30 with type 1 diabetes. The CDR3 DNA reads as TGTGCCAGCAGCCCTGGGACAGGGTTATGGACAGATACGCAGTATTTT. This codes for CASSPGTGLWTDTQYF. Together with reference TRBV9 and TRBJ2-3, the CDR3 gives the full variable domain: DSGVTQTPKHLITATGQRVTLRCSPRSGDLSVYWYQQSLDQGLQFLIQYYNGEERAKGNILERFSAQQFPDLHSELNLSSLELGDSALYFCASSPGTGLWTDTQYFGPGTRLTVL.